The 7 T cell receptor beta chains presented below share a single source sample, sequenced in a study of cytomegalovirus exposure and HLA in healthy donors. In the PCR, 60 Vbeta and 13 Jbeta primers were used. Clones were sequenced by immunoSEQ multiplex PCR, and TCRdb holds only the in-frame ones, with some missing. Of under 45,000 clones in the sample, around three quarters were seen once. The sequenced material came from PBMCs. These receptors originate from a young man in good health and CMV-seronegative.

The V call is TRBV5-1, the J call TRBJ2-1; TRBD2 matches at 10 bases. The J segment lost 5 bases and the V segment lost 5 bases, leaving 4 bases of the junction unmatched. Germline V gene data show CDR1 as SGHRS and CDR2 as YFSETQ. The length of the CDR3 is 14 residues. The CDR3 DNA reads TGCGCCAGCAGAGATCTAGCGGGAGACAATGAGCAGTTCTTC. Protein sequence: CASRDLAGDNEQFF.

The chain carries TRBV5-8 and TRBJ1-2; D gene uncertain. The ends were cut back, 0 bases at V and 4 bases at J, with 10 bases in the middle. Germline V gives CDR1 SGHTS, CDR2 YDEGEE. This CDR3 region has 14 residues. The CDR3 DNA reads TGTGCCAGCAGCTTGGTGTTGGCGGGCTATGGCTACACCTTC. It is translated as CASSLVLAGYGYTF.

The rearrangement links TRBV5-1 to TRBJ2-5; weak D call: TRBD1 (6 bases). The germline V gene has CDR1 SGHRS and CDR2 YFSETQ. The CDR3 runs 16 residues. V lost 1 base, J lost 3 bases, and 16 bases lay in between. This chain's CDR3 is CASSLSRGGGEETQYF. CDR3 bases: TGCGCCAGCAGCTTGTCTAGAGGGGGTGGAGAAGAGACCCAGTACTTC.

The J gene is TRBJ1-6, the V gene TRBV7-2; 8 nucleotides agree with TRBD1. The CDR3 covers 15 residues. V was clipped by 3 bases and J by 9 bases; unmatched bases: 7. Germline CDR1 is SGHTA and CDR2 is FQGNSA. CDR3 sequence reads: CASSFYRGGLSPLHF. CDR3 nucleotide sequence: TGTGCCAGCAGCTTTTACAGGGGGGGACTTTCACCCCTCCACTTT.

The chain is built from TRBV6-5 and TRBJ1-2; 10 bases map to TRBD1. The trim removed 4 bases at V and 4 bases at J, leaving 3 bases unmatched. The CDR3 runs to 14 residues. In germline, CDR1 is MNHEY, CDR2 SVGAGI. The CDR3 DNA reads as TGTGCCAGCAGTTCCCGGGACAGGGGCTATGGCTACACCTTC. As protein: CASSSRDRGYGYTF.

This chain joins TRBV6-5 and TRBJ1-2; TRBD1 matches 8 bases. Per germline, CDR1 MNHEY and CDR2 SVGAGI. The CDR3 loop spans 16 amino acids. V lost 0 bases and J lost 4; bases outside the gene matches: 7. DNA for the CDR3: TGTGCCAGCAGTTACTCGACGGACAGGGCGATCTATGGCTACACCTTC. Residues: CASSYSTDRAIYGYTF.

The gene calls are TRBV7-2 and TRBJ1-4, with 8 bases lining up with TRBD1. V shed 3 bases and J 7 bases; nucleotides not matched to a gene: 7. The CDR3 covers 15 residues. Germline V gene sequence: CDR1 SGHTA, CDR2 FQGNSA. The CDR3 DNA sequence: TGTGCCAGCAGCTTGGCCAGGGGGCGCCGTGAAAAACTGTTTTTT. This gives the protein CASSLARGRREKLFF.